This T cell receptor beta chain was recorded in a study of T cell clonotyping in hematopoietic cell transplantation. General study results and limits: Recipient TCR diversity dropped after transplant; expanded clonotypes rose from day 30 to 180. Broader posttransplant TCR repertoire diversity was predicted by graft donor and pretransplant recipient Inverse Simpson Index values. Cells were unsorted, so CD4 and CD8 contributions were not separated. Few recipient clonotypes overlapped donors; over 97% were de novo at given depth.

This clone has only one observation. Its antigen is currently unknown. Produced via immunoSEQ multiplex PCR; TCRdb's table is partial and in-frame only. Altogether about 15,000 clones are present, 80% to 90% being singletons, with the ten largest covering 3.5% to 5%. The sequence was obtained from a woman aged 40 to 50 in good health. Some clones in this sample may be carry-over from other donors' samples. Sequencing input: peripheral blood mononuclear cells.

CDR3 nucleotides: TGTGCCAGCAGACCTAACGCCGGGGAGCTGTTTTTT. Translation gives CASRPNAGELFF. The chain couples TRBV7-2 to TRBJ2-2; no reliable D call. V was shortened by 6 bases and J by 6 bases, with 8 bases between the two germline ends. The CDR3 totals 12 residues. The germline CDR1 and CDR2 sequences are SGHTA and FQGNSA.